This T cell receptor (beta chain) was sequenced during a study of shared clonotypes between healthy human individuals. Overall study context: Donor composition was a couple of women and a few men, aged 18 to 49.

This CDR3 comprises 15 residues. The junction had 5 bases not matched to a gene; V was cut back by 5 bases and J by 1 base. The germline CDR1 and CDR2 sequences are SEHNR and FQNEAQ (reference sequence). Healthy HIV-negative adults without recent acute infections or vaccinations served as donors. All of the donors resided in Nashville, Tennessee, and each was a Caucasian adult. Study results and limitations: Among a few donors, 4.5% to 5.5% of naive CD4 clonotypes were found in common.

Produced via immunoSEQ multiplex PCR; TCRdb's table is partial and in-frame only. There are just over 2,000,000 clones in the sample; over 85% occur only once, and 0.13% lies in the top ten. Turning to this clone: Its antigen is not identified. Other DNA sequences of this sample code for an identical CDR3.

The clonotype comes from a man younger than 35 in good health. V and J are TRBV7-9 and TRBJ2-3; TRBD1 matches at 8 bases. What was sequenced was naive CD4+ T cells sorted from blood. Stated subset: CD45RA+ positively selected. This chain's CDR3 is CASSPGQGGTDTQYF. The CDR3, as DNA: TGTGCCAGCAGCCCCGGACAGGGTGGCACAGATACGCAGTATTTT.